The 32 T cell receptor beta chains given below trace back to one sample, sequenced in a study of memory CD4+ T cells and cytomegalovirus serostatus. Single viable CD3+CD4+CD8-CD45RO+ cells were sorted as the memory CD4+ T cells. Repertoires were generated with immunoSEQ multiplex PCR, while TCRdb's copy carries only in-frame clones and drops some. Found here are about 75,000 clones, around 80% of them singletons; the top ten hold 2.6%. The sample consisted of memory CD4+ T cells from blood. The receptors derive from an adult in good health and CMV-seropositive.

This clone was seen a few times. V is TRBV18 and J is TRBJ1-1; D might be TRBD1 (5 bases). The V gene's germline CDR1 is KGHSH and CDR2 LQKENI. V was pared by 7 bases and J by 6 bases, with 15 bases between. The CDR3 covers 13 residues. DNA of the CDR3: TGTGCCAGCTTCACGGGAGGGGACCCTGAAGCTTTCTTT. Translating gives CASFTGGDPEAFF.

The rearrangement links TRBV19 to TRBJ2-1, with TRBD2 matching 12 bases. This CDR3 has 17 residues. The junction had 10 bases not matched to a gene; V was cut back by 6 bases and J by 4 bases. Germline CDR1 LNHDA, CDR2 SQIVND (reference sequence). CDR3 nucleotide sequence: TGTGCCAGTAGACGCCGACTAGCGGGAGCCACATACAATGAGCAGTTCTTC. This translates into CASRRRLAGATYNEQFF.

For the CDR3, the DNA is TGTGCCAGCAGGGAGGGAGAGCAGTTCTTC. Translated: CASREGEQFF. The rearrangement links TRBV2 to TRBJ2-1; possibly TRBD2 for D (6 bases). Germline loops: CDR1 SNHLY, CDR2 FYNNEI. CDR3 length equals 10 residues. V was shortened by 6 bases and J by 10 bases, with 7 bases between the two germline ends.

As regards this clone: The junction departs from germline at one end; a sequencing error may be responsible. The rearrangement links TRBV19 to TRBJ1-2; no clear D. The CDR3 is 14 amino acids. CDR1 LNHDA and CDR2 SQIVND come from the germline V gene (reference sequence). The CDR3 sequence: CASSIVEGPLGWNF. In DNA form, the CDR3 reads TGTGCCAGTAGTATCGTAGAGGGCCCCCTAGGATGGAACTTC.

This rearrangement joins TRBV19 to TRBJ2-5; D perhaps matches TRBD1 (5 bases). V was pared by 7 bases and J by 1 base, with 10 bases between. This CDR3 comprises 13 residues. Per germline, CDR1 LNHDA and CDR2 SQIVND (reference sequence). CDR3 DNA sequence: TGTGCCAGTAAGGGGCTTTTCCAAGAGACCCAGTACTTC. As protein: CASKGLFQETQYF.

The gene calls are TRBV5-6 and TRBJ2-1; TRBD2 matches at 14 bases. From germline, CDR1 is SGHDT and CDR2 YYEEEE. The CDR3 has 15 amino acids. With 5 bases clipped from V and 8 bases from J, the junction kept 6 bases outside the gene matches. The CDR3 bases are TGTGCCAGCAGTTGGACTAGCGGGAGGTACGATGAGCAGTTCTTC. It codes for CASSWTSGRYDEQFF.

The chain is built from TRBV19 and TRBJ2-1, with D unresolved. Looked up from germline, CDR1 is LNHDA and CDR2 is SQIVND (reference sequence). With 3 bases removed from V and 1 base from J, the gap between germline ends came to 10 bases. The CDR3 has 15 amino acids. CDR3 nucleotide sequence: TGTGCCAGTAGTATCGCCAGACCTTCCTACAATGAGCAGTTCTTC. Its translation is CASSIARPSYNEQFF.

The gene calls are TRBV6-1 and TRBJ1-1, with 7 positions matching TRBD1. Germline trimming cut 3 bases from V and 4 bases from J; bases unmatched to any gene: 5. The CDR3 runs 14 residues. Germline-derived CDR1 and CDR2 are MNHNS and SASEGT. CDR3 region: CASSEHRGTTEAFF. In DNA form, the CDR3 reads TGTGCCAGCAGTGAGCACAGGGGAACCACTGAAGCTTTCTTT.

The chain has TRBV28 and TRBJ1-6; a weak D match, TRBD1 (6 bases). Germline-derived CDR1 and CDR2 are MDHEN and SYDVKM. CDR3 size: 11 residues. V was shortened by 3 bases and J by 13 bases, with 7 bases between the two germline ends. CDR3 region: CASSLRGPLHF. CDR3 nucleotide sequence: TGTGCCAGCAGTTTGAGGGGGCCCCTCCACTTT.

The gene calls are TRBV11-3 and TRBJ2-6, with D maybe TRBD2 (7 bases). Germline values: CDR1 SGHNT, CDR2 YENEEA. V was clipped by 7 bases and J by 0 bases, with 13 bases between them. This CDR3 spans 16 amino acids. CDR3 sequence reads: CASIGGVRSGANVLTF. For the CDR3, the DNA is TGTGCCAGCATAGGGGGGGTGCGCTCTGGGGCCAACGTCCTGACTTTC. The whole variable domain, remainder taken from reference TRBV11-3 and TRBJ2-6, is EAGVVQSPRYKIIEKKQPVAFWCNPISGHNTLYWYLQNLGQGPELLIRYENEEAVDDSQLPKDRFSAERLKGVDSTLKIQPAELGDSAVYLCASIGGVRSGANVLTFGAGSRLTVL.

The chain employs TRBV11-2 and TRBJ1-2; the match to TRBD1 covers 7 bases. Germline CDR1 is SGHAT and CDR2 is FQNNGV. This CDR3 has 13 residues. V was pared by 6 bases and J by 4 bases, with 5 bases of the junction left unmatched. The CDR3 region is CASSRTGSYGYTF. The CDR3, as DNA: TGTGCCAGCAGTCGGACAGGCTCCTATGGCTACACCTTC.

This chain uses TRBV7-9 with TRBJ2-5; tentative D call: TRBD2 (6 bases). V was pared by 5 bases and J by 2 bases, with 21 bases between. The CDR3 is 17 residues long. The germline V gene encodes CDR1 SEHNR and CDR2 FQNEAQ (reference sequence). In DNA, the CDR3 is TGTGCCAGCAGCACCCGGGTGGGACGTCGGGGGCAAGAGACCCAGTACTTC. The encoded protein is CASSTRVGRRGQETQYF.

The chain recombines TRBV15 with TRBJ2-1, with D hard to call. The germline CDR1 and CDR2 sequences are LNHNV and YYDKDF (reference sequence). The CDR3 extends over 13 amino acids. Trimming pared 1 base from V and 15 bases from J, leaving 16 bases between. The CDR3 DNA is TGTGCCACCAGCAGAGGGGGATCTAGATTTCGGTTCTTC. Its protein is CATSRGGSRFRFF.

CDR3 protein: CSHQRPPSNEQFF. The CDR3 DNA follows: TGCAGCCATCAGAGACCACCTAGCAATGAGCAGTTCTTC. The chain is built from TRBV29-1 and TRBJ2-1; D is undetermined. The CDR3 extends over 13 amino acids. The germline gives CDR1 SQVTM, CDR2 ANQGSEA. V was clipped by 8 bases and J by 6 bases, with 17 bases between them.

Only one count was recorded for this clone. This rearrangement joins TRBV5-5 to TRBJ2-2; weak D call: TRBD1 (7 bases). The germline V gene has CDR1 SGHKS and CDR2 YYEKEE (reference sequence). This CDR3 spans 13 amino acids. With 3 bases removed from V and 5 bases from J, the gap between germline ends came to 8 bases. As DNA, the CDR3 is TGTGCCAGCAGCTCAGGGGGGACCGGGGAGCTGTTTTTT. It encodes CASSSGGTGELFF.

This chain links TRBV18 with TRBJ2-1, with 8 bases aligning to TRBD1. Trimming removed 1 base from V and 7 bases from J; junction bases left unmatched: 3. The CDR3 consists of 14 residues. Germline CDR1 KGHSH, CDR2 LQKENI. The CDR3 nucleotides read TGTGCCAGCTCACCACGGACAGGGTCGAATGAGCAGTTCTTC. Its translation is CASSPRTGSNEQFF.

The genes are TRBV7-2 and TRBJ1-1; a possible D gene is TRBD1 (6 bases). Germline CDR1 is SGHTA and CDR2 is FQGNSA. The CDR3 is 13 residues long. Trimming took off 1 base at V and 9 bases at J, with 12 bases between the two ends. The CDR3 DNA reads TGTGCCAGCAGCTTAGTAGGGACAACTCAAGCTTTCTTT. It yields the protein CASSLVGTTQAFF.

This sequence joins TRBV2 and TRBJ1-6, with TRBD1 as a possible D gene (5 bases). From germline, CDR1 is SNHLY and CDR2 FYNNEI. The V and J ends lost 2 bases and 3 bases respectively, with 5 bases between them. This CDR3 is 14 amino acids long. The DNA of the CDR3 is TGTGCCAGCAGTGAACAGGGCTATAATTCACCCCTCCACTTT. Protein: CASSEQGYNSPLHF.

The V gene is TRBV11-3, the J gene TRBJ1-2, with no clear D. In germline, CDR1 is SGHNT, CDR2 YENEEA. V lost 4 bases and J 8 bases, leaving 11 bases between the germline ends. CDR3 length: 12 residues. CDR3 DNA: TGTGCCAGCAGCTCCGAGGGATGGGGCTACACCTTC. Encoded protein: CASSSEGWGYTF.

V is TRBV5-1 and J is TRBJ2-2, with D maybe TRBD2 (5 bases). CDR1 and CDR2 (germline): SGHRS, YFSETQ. The CDR3 covers 14 residues. Trimming stripped 4 bases from V and 4 bases from J, with 11 bases between. As DNA, the CDR3 is TGCGCCAGCAGCGTTATGGCGGGCACCGGGGAGCTGTTTTTT. Protein sequence: CASSVMAGTGELFF.

The rearrangement joins TRBV11-2 to TRBJ2-5; 7 nucleotides line up with TRBD2. This CDR3 region has 14 residues. Germline V gene sequence: CDR1 SGHAT, CDR2 FQNNGV. V was pared by 2 bases and J by 4 bases, with 4 bases of the junction left unmatched. In DNA form, the CDR3 reads TGTGCCAGCAGCTTACCCGGGGGGAGAGAGACCCAGTACTTC. It specifies CASSLPGGRETQYF.

The rearrangement joins TRBV19 to TRBJ1-1; weak D call: TRBD1 (5 bases). The CDR3 runs 13 residues. Germline CDR1 LNHDA, CDR2 SQIVND (reference sequence). Trimming left V 0 bases short and J 11 bases short, with 13 bases between. DNA for the CDR3: TGTGCCAGTAGTATAGATATCCGGGGGACGGCTTTCTTT. Amino acids: CASSIDIRGTAFF. Using reference TRBV19 and TRBJ1-1 for the parts outside the CDR3, the full variable domain is DGGITQSPKYLFRKEGQNVTLSCEQNLNHDAMYWYRQDPGQGLRLIYYSQIVNDFQKGDIAEGYSVSREKKESFPLTVTSAQKNPTAFYLCASSIDIRGTAFFGQGTRLTVV.

This chain links TRBV30 with TRBJ1-1, with D hard to call. The CDR3 has 16 residues. V lost 5 bases and J lost 0, with 19 bases in between. Germline V gene data show CDR1 as GTSNPN and CDR2 as SVGIG (reference sequence). Here the CDR3 reads CAWGLTVSLMNTEAFF. CDR3 bases: TGTGCCTGGGGCCTTACTGTTAGCCTAATGAACACTGAAGCTTTCTTT.

The CDR3 nucleotides are TGTGCCAGCAGCGAGGGACTTCACTACAATGAGCAGTTCTTC. This encodes CASSEGLHYNEQFF. This chain links TRBV7-2 with TRBJ2-1; maybe TRBD2 (6 bases). V was trimmed by 5 bases and J by 3 bases, leaving 11 bases between them. The length of the CDR3 is 14 residues. CDR1 is SGHTA, CDR2 FQGNSA, per germline.

V is TRBV19 and J is TRBJ2-3; a possible D gene is TRBD2 (5 bases). V dropped 0 bases and J dropped 4 bases, with 11 bases sitting between them. CDR1 LNHDA and CDR2 SQIVND come from the germline V gene (reference sequence). This CDR3 region has 15 residues. The CDR3 protein is CASSIERAGADTQYF. The CDR3 DNA reads TGTGCCAGTAGTATAGAGAGGGCCGGGGCAGATACGCAGTATTTT.

This clone has just one count. V and J are TRBV2 and TRBJ2-7, with 11 bases aligning to TRBD2. V gave up 5 bases and J gave up 7 bases; unmatched junction bases: 22. The CDR3 consists of 19 residues. Germline assignment: CDR1 SNHLY and CDR2 FYNNEI. In DNA, the CDR3 is TGTGCCAGCAGTACACAGAGGCCCACACTAGCGGGGGCTTTCGAGGAGCAGTACGTC. It specifies CASSTQRPTLAGAFEEQYV.

Only one count was recorded for this clone. The rearrangement joins TRBV5-6 to TRBJ1-1; D unclear. The V gene lost 4 bases and the J gene lost 7 bases, with 17 bases spanning the gap. This CDR3 region has 14 residues. Germline V gene lookup returns CDR1 SGHDT and CDR2 YYEEEE. CDR3 sequence: CASSGSGSNLEAFF. DNA for the CDR3: TGTGCCAGCAGCGGCTCGGGCAGTAACCTTGAAGCTTTCTTT.

V and J are TRBV6-1 and TRBJ1-1; D unresolved. The CDR3 spans 12 residues. V shed 8 bases and J shed 3 bases, with 10 bases lying between them. Per germline, CDR1 MNHNS and CDR2 SASEGT. In nucleotides, the CDR3 is TGTGCCAGCTCCCAAAGATACACTGAAGCTTTCTTT. Its protein is CASSQRYTEAFF.

V usage is TRBV30 and J usage is TRBJ1-1; 7 bases are shared with TRBD1. From germline, CDR1 is GTSNPN and CDR2 SVGIG (reference sequence). The V segment lost 8 bases and the J segment 1 base; nucleotides outside the gene matches: 7. This CDR3 is built from 13 residues. The CDR3 nucleotides read TGTGCCACCCCCGGGACAGCGAACACTGAAGCTTTCTTT. This sequence encodes CATPGTANTEAFF.

The chain carries TRBV11-3 and TRBJ2-5; 7 bases fit TRBD2. Germline V gene lookup returns CDR1 SGHNT and CDR2 YENEEA. The ends lost 6 bases at V and 9 bases at J; junction bases unmatched: 10. The CDR3 is 13 amino acids. CDR3 amino acids: CASSRGGRAAQYF. CDR3 DNA: TGTGCCAGCAGTCGCGGGGGTCGAGCGGCCCAGTACTTC.

The rearrangement uses TRBV6-1 and TRBJ2-7; a possible D gene is TRBD2 (6 bases). The CDR3 contains 12 residues. Trimming shortened V by 8 bases and J by 6 bases, and 14 bases separated the two germline ends. Looked up from germline, CDR1 is MNHNS and CDR2 is SASEGT. CDR3 sequence reads: CASRREVSEQYF. In DNA, the CDR3 is TGTGCCAGCCGTAGGGAGGTCAGCGAGCAGTACTTC.

The V and J genes are TRBV13 and TRBJ2-7; maybe TRBD1 (5 bases). This CDR3 has 16 residues. Germline CDR1 PRHDT, CDR2 FYEKMQ (reference sequence). V was clipped by 2 bases and J by 2 bases, with 16 bases between them. The CDR3 coding sequence is TGTGCCAGCAGCTTATCGGCAGGGCCGCTGACCTACGAGCAGTACTTC. This sequence encodes CASSLSAGPLTYEQYF.